These T cell receptor beta chains were read from a single sample in a study of T cells in localized non-small cell lung cancer. This table comes from immunoSEQ multiplex PCR, and its TCRdb copy is limited to in-frame clones, with some not included. Among roughly 25,000 clones listed, approximately 90% were seen once. Source: peripheral blood, taken before any cancer treatment. Every receptor here comes from a female donor over 55 with stage II squamous cell lung carcinoma. Both conserved end residues are part of each CDR3. A D gene is named only where the DNA matches it firmly. Where a row states a size, it is once, few, many or the class of an expanded clone; other rows omit it.

>TRBV6-5|TRBJ1-1|once|TRBD1
CASSANRGHAEAFF
TGTGCCAGCAGTGCCAACAGGGGGCACGCTGAAGCTTTCTTT
>TRBV5-4|TRBJ1-5|.|.
CASSFQGNQPQHF
TGTGCCAGCAGCTTTCAGGGGAATCAGCCCCAGCATTTT
>TRBV7-9|TRBJ2-1|.|TRBD1
CASSPDTGTGFNEQFF
TGTGCCAGCAGCCCAGATACCGGGACAGGGTTCAATGAGCAGTTCTTC
>TRBV9|TRBJ1-1|.|TRBD1
CASSVAGDRGDTEAFF
TGTGCCAGCAGCGTAGCTGGGGACAGGGGTGACACTGAAGCTTTCTTT
>TRBV6-6|TRBJ1-5|.|TRBD1
CASSKTGGEGNQPQHF
TGTGCCAGCAGTAAAACAGGGGGCGAGGGCAATCAGCCCCAGCATTTT
>TRBV29-1|TRBJ2-1|.|.
CSVEGLANEQFF
TGCAGCGTTGAAGGCCTAGCCAATGAGCAGTTCTTC
>TRBV7-2|TRBJ2-1|.|TRBD1
CASSLLGTAHNEQFF
TGTGCCAGCAGCTTATTAGGGACAGCTCACAATGAGCAGTTCTTC
>TRBV19|TRBJ2-3|once|TRBD1
CASSLAQGVGDTQYF
TGTGCCAGTAGTTTGGCACAGGGGGTGGGGGATACGCAGTATTTT
>TRBV28|TRBJ2-7|.|TRBD1
CASSLYGQGDEQYF
TGTGCCAGCAGTTTATACGGACAGGGAGACGAGCAGTACTTC
>TRBV7-2|TRBJ2-5|.|.
CASSLQLGGGQETQYF
TGTGCCAGCAGCTTACAGTTGGGGGGGGGCCAGGAGACCCAGTACTTC
>TRBV4-1|TRBJ2-1|.|.
CASSQEVPVLAIDEQFF
TGCGCCAGCAGCCAAGAGGTTCCTGTGTTAGCTATCGATGAGCAGTTCTTC
>TRBV7-9|TRBJ1-1|.|.
CASSLEGDTEAFF
TGTGCCAGCAGCTTAGAGGGGGACACTGAAGCTTTCTTT
>TRBV28|TRBJ1-2|.|.
CASSSWGNYGYTF
TGTGCCAGCAGTTCTTGGGGAAACTATGGCTACACCTTC
>TRBV19|TRBJ1-1|.|TRBD1
CASSRGQGLNTEAFF
TGTGCCAGTAGCCGGGGACAGGGGCTGAACACTGAAGCTTTCTTT
>TRBV19|TRBJ2-7|once|.
CASSDGAKGTSYEQYF
TGTGCCAGTAGTGACGGGGCGAAAGGTACCTCCTACGAGCAGTACTTC